Listed here are 2 T cell receptor beta chains from one sample, sequenced in a study of T cell responses to AZD1222 COVID-19 vaccine. Clones were read by immunoSEQ multiplex PCR, and TCRdb kept only the in-frame ones, dropping some. The table has some 110,000 clones, about 86% seen once. The sequencing used peripheral blood, collected 28 days after the second AZD1222 dose. The receptors were sampled from an adult who received the AZD1222 COVID-19 vaccine.

The count of this clone is one. The J gene is TRBJ2-5, the V gene TRBV18; TRBD2 is a possible D gene (5 bases). The V gene lost 6 bases and the J gene lost 0 bases, with 11 bases spanning the gap. This CDR3 spans 14 amino acids. Germline values: CDR1 KGHSH, CDR2 LQKENI. The CDR3 protein is CASSSPADQETQYF. In DNA form, the CDR3 reads TGTGCCAGCTCGTCACCAGCGGACCAAGAGACCCAGTACTTC.

V usage is TRBV6-5 and J usage is TRBJ1-3, with 7 bases identical to TRBD1. The CDR3 consists of 14 residues. The germline gives CDR1 MNHEY, CDR2 SVGAGI. The J segment lost 3 bases and the V segment lost 6 bases, leaving 5 bases of the junction unmatched. CDR3 nucleotide sequence: TGTGCCAGCAGACAAGACAGGGTTGGAAACACCATATATTTT. Translating it yields CASRQDRVGNTIYF.